This T cell receptor beta chain was sequenced during a study of response to subunit inactivated influenza vaccine. Study-level points and caveats: After each seasonal influenza vaccination, few new T cells are recruited, the authors suggested.

Germline V gene data show CDR1 as MGHRA and CDR2 as YSYEKL. Trimming removed 3 bases at V and 0 bases at J, with 12 bases between. This CDR3 region has 16 residues. TCRdb called the RT-PCR reads again in MiXCR, with one record for every CDR3 protein. The data hold about 700,000 distinct CDR3 sequences, with approximately 15% observed a single time. At least ten counts were recorded for this clonotype. Its antigen is still unknown. The sequences come from PBMCs from blood, collected less than 15 days before vaccination. This clonotype was sampled from a man aged 45-65 years who received an inactivated influenza vaccine. The chain carries TRBV4-1 and TRBJ2-4; D possibly matches TRBD1 or TRBD2 (5 bases each). The CDR3 DNA is TGCGCCAGCAGCCAGTTATCCGGGACAGCCAAAAACATTCAGTACTTC. Its translation is CASSQLSGTAKNIQYF.